The 23 T cell receptor beta chains listed next were all sequenced from one sample in a study of blood T cells in healthy people across ages. A second PCR, run for roughly 7 to 12 cycles, used a sample-barcoded 5' primer plus a J-beta primer mix. TCRdb reanalysed the 5' RACE reads using MiXCR and keeps one entry per CDR3 protein. Among hundreds of thousands of distinct CDR3 sequences, around 25% were seen once, and the ten largest hold more than 8.5%. These data were also reused for a study on T cells of mothers and their children.

Sequenced material: blood. The receptors here all came from a boy under 18 in good health.

The chain employs TRBV20-1 and TRBJ2-7; TRBD1 aligns across 7 bases. Germline values: CDR1 DFQATT, CDR2 SNEGSKA (reference sequence). The CDR3 length is 14 residues. With 3 bases clipped from V and 5 bases from J, the junction kept 10 bases outside the gene matches. CDR3 protein: CSARDRPSRDEQYF. The CDR3 region has the DNA TGCAGTGCTAGGGACAGGCCCTCCAGGGACGAGCAGTACTTC.

This clonotype has just one count. The chain joins TRBV13 to TRBJ2-7; D perhaps matches TRBD2 (5 bases). The last part of the DNA fits TRBJ2-5 better; the J call may be wrong. The CDR3 has 16 residues. The germline V gene has CDR1 PRHDT and CDR2 FYEKMQ (reference sequence). The CDR3 reads CASSLRTPTAQETQYF. The CDR3 bases are TGTGCCAGCAGCTTGAGGACTCCGACGGCCCAAGAGACCCAGTACTTC.

The table lists this clonotype with a few counts. The J gene is TRBJ2-7, the V gene TRBV5-1; 11 bases are a match to TRBD2. The germline V gene encodes CDR1 SGHRS and CDR2 YFSETQ. V shed 0 bases and J 2 bases; nucleotides not matched to a gene: 7. CDR3 length: 17 residues. Here the CDR3 DNA reads TGCGCCAGCAGCTTGGCTAAGACTAGCGGGGAAACCTACGAGCAGTACTTC. Protein: CASSLAKTSGETYEQYF.

V usage is TRBV6-2 or TRBV6-3 and J usage is TRBJ2-1; a possible D gene is TRBD2 (6 bases). Judging by the DNA end, TRBJ2-7 fits better; the J call may be wrong. The CDR3 loop spans 13 amino acids. The germline V gene has CDR1 MNHEY and CDR2 SVGEGT. CDR3 DNA: TGTGCCAGCAGTTACATACTAGCACACGAGCAGTACTTC. Amino acid sequence: CASSYILAHEQYF.

Comment on this clonotype: At one end, the junction sequence differs from germline, possibly due to a read error. The chain combines TRBV6-6 with TRBJ2-1; 8 nucleotides align to TRBD1. CDR3 length equals 14 residues. The germline CDR1 and CDR2 sequences are MNHNY and SVGAGI (reference sequence). In DNA, the CDR3 is TGTGCCAGCAGTTACTCGGACAGGGCCCTATTTAAGTACTTC. This encodes CASSYSDRALFKYF.

This chain joins TRBV5-1 and TRBJ1-2; TRBD1 might be the D (5 bases). CDR3 length equals 14 residues. The V gene lost 3 bases and the J gene lost 5 bases, with 14 bases spanning the gap. The V gene's germline CDR1 is SGHRS and CDR2 YFSETQ. CDR3 loop: CASSSSGLRYGYTF. The DNA for the CDR3 is TGCGCCAGCAGCTCTTCGGGACTTAGATATGGCTACACCTTC.

The chain employs TRBV6-2 or TRBV6-3 and TRBJ2-5; unclear D gene. TRBJ2-1 explains the end of the DNA better; the J call may be wrong. From germline, CDR1 is MNHEY and CDR2 SVGEGT. The CDR3 has 11 amino acids. CDR3 DNA sequence: TGTGCCAGCAGTTACTCACCGAAGCAGTTCTTC. Its translation: CASSYSPKQFF.

The gene calls are TRBV20-1 and TRBJ1-2; 8 nucleotides match TRBD1. The CDR3 is 13 amino acids. Germline CDR1 DFQATT, CDR2 SNEGSKA (reference sequence). After removal of 8 bases from V and 7 bases from J, the junction contained 12 bases not matched to a gene. The CDR3, as DNA: TGCAGTAGCCCGGACAGGGTTCTTCGTGGCTACACCTTC. It yields the protein CSSPDRVLRGYTF.

Here the CDR3 reads CASSTASYEQYF. CDR3 sequence (DNA): TGTGCCAGCTCAACGGCTTCCTACGAGCAGTACTTC. The chain joins TRBV6-2 or TRBV6-3 to TRBJ2-7; D not certain. Germline CDR1 reads MNHEY; CDR2 reads SVGEGT. The CDR3 length is 12 residues. Trimming shortened V by 8 bases and J by 1 base, and 9 bases separated the two germline ends.

This clonotype occurred a few times. The chain's CDR3 is CATSDLQLQGTTGELFF. For the CDR3, the DNA is TGTGCCACCAGTGATTTGCAATTGCAGGGGACTACCGGGGAGCTGTTTTTT. The V call is TRBV24-1, the J call TRBJ2-2; D may be TRBD1 or TRBD2 (6 bases each). This CDR3 region has 17 residues. From germline, CDR1 is KGHDR and CDR2 SFDVKD. The ends were cut back, 0 bases at V and 5 bases at J, with 15 bases in the middle.

The chain combines TRBV5-1 with TRBJ2-7; 7 nucleotides line up with TRBD1. V trimming: 2 bases; J trimming: 0 bases; junction bases outside the gene matches: 5. Germline V gives CDR1 SGHRS, CDR2 YFSETQ. The CDR3 has 15 amino acids. The CDR3 coding sequence is TGCGCCAGCAGCTTAATGGACAGGAGCTCCTACGAGCAGTACTTC. Its protein product is CASSLMDRSSYEQYF. The full variable domain, in which reference TRBV5-1 and TRBJ2-7 provide the parts outside the CDR3, is KAGVTQTPRYLIKTRGQQVTLSCSPISGHRSVSWYQQTPGQGLQFLFEYFSETQRNKGNFPGRFSGRQFSNSRSEMNVSTLELGDSALYLCASSLMDRSSYEQYFGPGTRLTVT.

This clonotype was recorded a few times. This rearrangement joins TRBV6-1 to TRBJ2-2; either TRBD1 or TRBD2 may supply D (5 bases each). V was clipped by 6 bases and J by 9 bases, with 20 bases between them. The CDR3 is 15 amino acids. Germline values: CDR1 MNHNS, CDR2 SASEGT. This CDR3 is CASSLGTARGRELFF. In DNA form, the CDR3 reads TGTGCCAGCAGCCTAGGGACCGCTAGGGGCCGGGAGCTGTTTTTT.

V gene TRBV5-1 combines with J gene TRBJ2-3; D remains ambiguous. Trimming cost V 0 bases and J 0 bases, with 11 bases left between them. This CDR3 is 16 amino acids long. From germline, CDR1 is SGHRS and CDR2 YFSETQ. CDR3 sequence: CASSLGTASSTDTQYF. The CDR3 nucleotides read TGCGCCAGCAGCTTGGGAACGGCCTCTAGCACAGATACGCAGTATTTT.

V usage is TRBV11-2 and J usage is TRBJ1-1, with no clear D. CDR1 SGHAT and CDR2 FQNNGV come from the germline V gene. CDR3 length equals 16 residues. Deletions cut 1 base from V and 3 bases from J, with 15 bases between. Here the CDR3 reads CASSLVAARMDTEAFF. DNA of the CDR3: TGTGCCAGCAGCTTAGTCGCAGCACGGATGGACACTGAAGCTTTCTTT.

The rearrangement uses TRBV5-1 and TRBJ2-7, with a weak D call TRBD2 (6 bases). CDR3 length equals 13 residues. In germline, CDR1 is SGHRS, CDR2 YFSETQ. The V end was cut by 0 bases, the J end by 6 bases, with 10 bases between. CDR3 residues: CASSLEAGSEQYF. The CDR3 coding sequence is TGCGCCAGCAGCTTGGAGGCGGGAAGCGAGCAGTACTTC.

This clonotype was found a few times. The chain is built from TRBV11-2 and TRBJ2-7; D is undetermined. The CDR3 spans 14 residues. Trimming took off 5 bases at V and 1 base at J, with 12 bases between the two ends. The germline V gene encodes CDR1 SGHAT and CDR2 FQNNGV. The CDR3 is CASSRTRSSYEQYF. The CDR3 DNA follows: TGTGCCAGCAGCCGAACCAGGTCTTCCTACGAGCAGTACTTC.

In its sample, this clonotype was seen a few times. The chain employs TRBV12-3 or TRBV12-4 and TRBJ2-1; a possible D gene is TRBD2 (5 bases). This CDR3 contains 13 residues. V was shortened by 3 bases and J by 8 bases, with 11 bases between the two germline ends. Here the CDR3 DNA reads TGTGCCAGCAGTTTGACCCTGAGGGATGAGCAGTTCTTC. It is translated as CASSLTLRDEQFF.

The chain uses TRBV10-3 and TRBJ1-1, with TRBD1 identical over 9 bases. The CDR3 contains 15 residues. Germline assignment: CDR1 ENHRY and CDR2 SYGVKD. V lost 5 bases to trimming and J lost 4 bases; unmatched junction nucleotides: 8. Here the CDR3 reads CAISPTGGSATEAFF. The CDR3 bases are TGTGCCATCAGTCCGACAGGGGGATCAGCCACTGAAGCTTTCTTT.

The chain employs TRBV29-1 and TRBJ2-7; a possible D gene is TRBD1 (6 bases). V was cut by 5 bases and J by 0 bases, with 17 bases left in between. This CDR3 has 15 amino acids. Germline CDR1 SQVTM, CDR2 ANQGSEA. CDR3 protein: CSVWWIGQPSYEQYF. In DNA form, the CDR3 reads TGCAGCGTTTGGTGGATCGGACAGCCCTCCTACGAGCAGTACTTC.

The table lists this clonotype with a few counts. This rearrangement joins TRBV20-1 to TRBJ2-7; D is perhaps TRBD1 (6 bases). CDR3 length equals 13 residues. Trimming pared 6 bases from V and 2 bases from J, leaving 14 bases between. Germline assignment: CDR1 DFQATT and CDR2 SNEGSKA (reference sequence). The CDR3 is CSAASDSTYEQYF. DNA of the CDR3: TGCAGTGCAGCATCGGACAGCACCTACGAGCAGTACTTC.

This clonotype turned up a few times. At one boundary the junction diverges from the germline segment, which might be a read error. The chain couples TRBV5-1 to TRBJ1-2; TRBD1 agrees at 7 bases. This CDR3 region has 11 residues. Germline loops: CDR1 SGHRS, CDR2 YFSETQ. The CDR3 loop is CASRLGQNYTF. The CDR3 DNA sequence: TGCGCCAGCAGGTTGGGACAGAACTACACCTTC.

The genes are TRBV3-1 and TRBJ2-5, with D possibly matching TRBD1 (6 bases). The ends were cut back, 1 base at V and 5 bases at J, with 17 bases in the middle. CDR3 length: 16 residues. CDR1 is LGHDT, CDR2 YNNKEL, per germline (reference sequence). The CDR3 bases are TGTGCCAGCAGCCAAGCTGCGACAGGCTCGCTGGAGACCCAGTACTTC. It encodes CASSQAATGSLETQYF.

In this sample, this clonotype turned up a few times. V gene TRBV7-9 combines with J gene TRBJ1-6, with 8 positions matching TRBD1. V dropped 5 bases and J dropped 12; count of bases not matched to a gene: 9. The germline V gene has CDR1 SEHNR and CDR2 FQNEAQ (reference sequence). This CDR3 has 14 amino acids. The CDR3 DNA reads TGTGCCAGCAGCCCTGACAGGGGCGGGGAACCCCTCCACTTT. Translation: CASSPDRGGEPLHF.